This entry lists 30 T cell receptor beta chains sequenced from one sample in a study of blood T cells in healthy people across ages. A J-beta primer mix and a sample-barcoded 5' primer were used in a second PCR of about 7 to 12 cycles. TCRdb reprocessed the 5' RACE reads via MiXCR and lists one record per CDR3 protein. Of about 970,000 distinct CDR3 sequences listed, just over 50% are singletons. Sequencing was performed on blood. These receptors were obtained from an older woman in good health.

This clonotype was found a few times. The chain combines TRBV12-3 or TRBV12-4 with TRBJ2-7, with 9 bases matching TRBD1. J gave up 2 bases and V 2 bases, and 4 bases lay outside the gene matches. The CDR3 contains 15 residues. The CDR3: CASSLRTGVAYEQYF. The CDR3 nucleotides are TGTGCCAGCAGTTTAAGGACAGGGGTGGCCTACGAGCAGTACTTC.

This chain joins TRBV4-1 and TRBJ2-3; possible D gene TRBD2, 6 bases. Between the trimmed V and J ends, which lost 0 bases and 8 bases, there was a span of 12 bases. CDR1 is MGHRA and CDR2 is YSYEKL in the germline V gene. CDR3 length: 14 residues. This chain's CDR3 is CASSQERFGGTQYF. CDR3 coding DNA: TGCGCCAGCAGCCAAGAGAGGTTCGGGGGTACGCAGTATTTT.

CDR3 in amino acids: CASKTPGTGGEDEQYF. The CDR3 DNA is TGTGCCAGTAAAACCCCCGGGACAGGGGGTGAAGATGAGCAGTACTTC. The chain recombines TRBV2 with TRBJ2-5; the match to TRBD1 covers 11 bases. The CDR3 runs 16 residues. V shed 9 bases, J shed 11 bases, and the junction held 20 bases outside the gene matches. Germline lookup yields CDR1 SNHLY and CDR2 FYNNEI. Full variable domain (remainder filled in from reference TRBV2 and TRBJ2-5): EPEVTQTPSHQVTQMGQEVILRCVPISNHLYFYWYRQILGQKVEFLVSFYNNEISEKSEIFDDQFSVERPDGSNFTLKIRSTKLEDSAMYFCASKTPGTGGEDEQYFGPGTRLLVL.

The chain has TRBV12-3 or TRBV12-4 and TRBJ2-3; TRBD1 or TRBD2 may be the D gene (6 bases each). V was trimmed by 8 bases and J by 4 bases, leaving 16 bases between them. This CDR3 is 14 amino acids long. The CDR3 DNA reads as TGTGCCAGCGCACAAACGGGGGCGCCAGATACGCAGTATTTT. Residues: CASAQTGAPDTQYF.

The rearrangement joins TRBV12-3 or TRBV12-4 to TRBJ2-1; 10 bases map to TRBD2. Trimming took 2 bases from V and 7 from J; bases not matched to a gene: 5. The CDR3 runs to 15 residues. CDR3 sequence: CASSLRLAGENEQFF. The CDR3 nucleotides read TGTGCCAGCAGTTTACGACTAGCGGGTGAAAATGAGCAGTTCTTC.

This clonotype has just a few counts. This chain links TRBV20-1 with TRBJ2-7; D not certain. The CDR3 is made up of 15 amino acids. V was cut by 2 bases and J by 3 bases, with 17 bases left in between. Germline V CDR1 and CDR2: DFQATT, SNEGSKA (reference sequence). The CDR3 is CSARFWEGSHYEQYF. Written as DNA, the CDR3 is TGCAGTGCTAGATTTTGGGAAGGTAGCCACTACGAGCAGTACTTC.

The V and J genes are TRBV12-3 or TRBV12-4 and TRBJ2-7, with 7 positions matching TRBD1. With 2 bases clipped from V and 1 base from J, the junction kept 11 bases outside the gene matches. The CDR3 sequence is 17 residues long. The CDR3: CASSLRLRPGGSYEQYF. The CDR3 nucleotides read TGTGCCAGCAGTTTACGCCTTCGGCCAGGGGGATCCTACGAGCAGTACTTC.

This clonotype was seen only a few times. V usage is TRBV4-2 and J usage is TRBJ2-1; TRBD2 matches 10 bases. CDR1 LGHNA and CDR2 YNFKEQ come from the germline V gene. V was clipped by 0 bases and J by 5 bases; unmatched bases: 7. The CDR3 runs 17 residues. CDR3 nucleotides: TGTGCCAGCAGCCAAGATAATACAGCGGGAGGGCACAATGAGCAGTTCTTC. This sequence encodes CASSQDNTAGGHNEQFF.

The chain is built from TRBV7-2 and TRBJ2-1, with D perhaps TRBD2 (6 bases). The CDR3 is 14 amino acids. With 0 bases removed from V and 7 bases from J, the gap between germline ends came to 10 bases. Germline assignment: CDR1 SGHTA and CDR2 FQGNSA. DNA for the CDR3: TGTGCCAGCAGCTTAGCTAGCGGTCATAATGAGCAGTTCTTC. Amino acids: CASSLASGHNEQFF.

The V gene is TRBV20-1, the J gene TRBJ2-5; D unresolved. Trimming took off 0 bases at V and 5 bases at J, with 16 bases between the two ends. There are 15 residues in the CDR3. CDR1 is DFQATT, CDR2 SNEGSKA, per germline (reference sequence). The chain's CDR3 is CSARDNWWAVETQYF. For the CDR3, the DNA is TGCAGTGCTAGAGATAATTGGTGGGCGGTGGAGACCCAGTACTTC.

This clonotype was detected once. This chain links TRBV11-2 with TRBJ2-5; no clear D gene. The V and J ends lost 1 base and 11 bases respectively, with 11 bases between them. CDR1 is SGHAT and CDR2 is FQNNGV in the germline V gene. The CDR3 has 12 amino acids. CDR3 loop: CASSLGSLGQYF. For the CDR3, the DNA is TGTGCCAGCAGCTTAGGTAGTCTTGGGCAGTACTTC.

This clonotype was observed a handful of times. The gene calls are TRBV20-1 and TRBJ1-2; 8 bases are shared with TRBD1. Germline-derived CDR1 and CDR2 are DFQATT and SNEGSKA (reference sequence). This CDR3 region has 15 residues. With V trimmed by 0 bases and J by 1 base, 4 bases remained unmatched. The CDR3 bases are TGCAGTGCTAGAGATCCAGACAGGGGTAACTATGGCTACACCTTC. Encoded protein: CSARDPDRGNYGYTF.

V and J are TRBV12-3 or TRBV12-4 and TRBJ2-1, with D possibly matching TRBD2 (5 bases). CDR3 length: 16 amino acids. Trimming shortened V by 4 bases and J by 2 bases, and 15 bases separated the two germline ends. The CDR3 bases are TGTGCCAGCAGTTCCCCGCACGCGGGTACCTACAATGAGCAGTTCTTC. It yields the protein CASSSPHAGTYNEQFF.

The sample holds a few counts of this clonotype. The rearrangement uses TRBV4-1 and TRBJ2-7; D is perhaps TRBD1 (5 bases). Trimming stripped 1 base from V and 2 bases from J, with 12 bases between. Germline V CDR1 and CDR2: MGHRA, YSYEKL. The CDR3 sequence is 15 residues long. CDR3 loop: CASSQGGPGPYEQYF. In DNA, the CDR3 is TGCGCCAGCAGCCAAGGTGGTCCAGGGCCCTACGAGCAGTACTTC.

The V and J genes are TRBV7-9 and TRBJ2-1; 11 bases are a match to TRBD2. There are 16 residues in the CDR3. Germline lookup yields CDR1 SEHNR and CDR2 FQNEAQ (reference sequence). The V segment lost 1 base and the J segment 4 bases; nucleotides outside the gene matches: 3. The CDR3 is CASSLGGTSGYNEQFF. DNA for the CDR3: TGTGCCAGCAGCTTAGGAGGGACTAGCGGTTACAATGAGCAGTTCTTC. The complete variable domain, with remaining parts taken from reference TRBV7-9 and TRBJ2-1, reads DTGVSQNPRHKITKRGQNVTFRCDPISEHNRLYWYRQTLGQGPEFLTYFQNEAQLEKSRLLSDRFSAERPKGSFSTLEIQRTEQGDSAMYLCASSLGGTSGYNEQFFGPGTRLTVL.

This rearrangement joins TRBV28 to TRBJ2-3; 9 nucleotides line up with TRBD2. J was trimmed by 0 bases and V by 10 bases; bases with no gene match: 8. The CDR3 loop spans 15 amino acids. The germline CDR1 and CDR2 sequences are MDHEN and SYDVKM. The DNA of the CDR3 is TGTGCCATCAATAGCGGGAGTTTTAGCACAGATACGCAGTATTTT. Its protein is CAINSGSFSTDTQYF.

The chain combines TRBV4-3 with TRBJ2-2; 13 bases align to TRBD2. V lost 4 bases and J lost 4; bases outside the gene matches: 6. Germline loops: CDR1 LGHNA, CDR2 YSLEER. The CDR3 runs 17 residues. The CDR3 bases are TGCGCCAGCAGCCGCGGACTAGCGGGAGATGTCACCGGGGAGCTGTTTTTT. Amino acids: CASSRGLAGDVTGELFF.

The rearrangement links TRBV28 to TRBJ2-1; tentative D call: TRBD2 (5 bases). The germline gives CDR1 MDHEN, CDR2 SYDVKM. V lost 6 bases, J lost 11 bases, and 14 bases lay in between. The CDR3 has 12 amino acids. CDR3 protein: CASRSLASKQFF. CDR3 sequence (DNA): TGTGCCAGCAGATCCTTAGCGAGCAAGCAGTTCTTC.

This chain connects TRBV9 to TRBJ2-1; 10 nucleotides align to TRBD2. Germline lookup yields CDR1 SGDLS and CDR2 YYNGEE. The CDR3 runs 14 residues. With 0 bases clipped from V and 11 bases from J, the junction kept 5 bases outside the gene matches. The CDR3 spells CASSVDTSGNKQFF. The CDR3 DNA sequence: TGTGCCAGCAGCGTAGATACTAGCGGGAACAAGCAGTTCTTC.

A few counts support this clonotype. This chain links TRBV12-3 or TRBV12-4 with TRBJ2-3; 7 bases match TRBD2. The CDR3 covers 15 residues. V was clipped by 3 bases and J by 0 bases; unmatched bases: 3. CDR3 DNA: TGTGCCAGCAGTTTTGAGCGGGACAGCACAGATACGCAGTATTTT. Amino acid sequence: CASSFERDSTDTQYF.

CDR3 nucleotide sequence: TGCGCCAGCAGCCAATTCGGCGAAACCGGGACAGGGGGTACTGAAGCTTTCTTT. It yields the protein CASSQFGETGTGGTEAFF. The genes are TRBV4-3 and TRBJ1-1, with TRBD1 identical over 11 bases. CDR3 length: 18 residues. Germline loops: CDR1 LGHNA, CDR2 YSLEER. V lost 2 bases, J lost 5 bases, and 13 bases stayed unmatched.

This clonotype was picked up a small number of times. The chain recombines TRBV7-9 with TRBJ1-6; a possible D gene is TRBD1 (6 bases). Germline V gene sequence: CDR1 SEHNR, CDR2 FQNEAQ (reference sequence). The length of the CDR3 is 15 residues. Trimming left V 6 bases short and J 10 bases short, with 19 bases between. The CDR3, as DNA: TGTGCCAGCAGATCTAGGGGGGAAATGAGCTCACCCCTCCACTTT. This codes for CASRSRGEMSSPLHF.

This CDR3 reads CASSSNTISEQFF. The CDR3 DNA is TGTGCCAGCAGTTCGAATACAATCAGTGAGCAGTTCTTC. V and J are TRBV6-2 or TRBV6-3 and TRBJ2-1; D ambiguous. The CDR3 has 13 residues. V gave up 4 bases and J gave up 9 bases, with 13 bases separating them. Germline V gene sequence: CDR1 MNHEY, CDR2 SVGEGT.

The rearrangement joins TRBV5-1 to TRBJ2-3, with D possibly TRBD1 on 5 matching bases. The V gene lost 1 base and the J gene lost 2 bases, with 8 bases spanning the gap. CDR1 is SGHRS, CDR2 YFSETQ, per germline. CDR3 length: 14 residues. The CDR3 region is CASSLLGVTDTQYF. In DNA, the CDR3 is TGCGCCAGCAGCTTGTTAGGGGTCACAGATACGCAGTATTTT.

This clonotype was seen a handful of times. The chain employs TRBV20-1 and TRBJ2-3; TRBD2 aligns across 8 bases. CDR1 is DFQATT and CDR2 is SNEGSKA in the germline V gene (reference sequence). V gave up 3 bases and J gave up 3 bases; unmatched junction bases: 5. CDR3 length equals 14 residues. DNA for the CDR3: TGCAGTGCTAGGGGACTAGTAGGGACAGATACGCAGTATTTT. Amino acid sequence: CSARGLVGTDTQYF.

This clonotype was counted only a few times. The V gene is TRBV4-1, the J gene TRBJ1-5; D perhaps matches TRBD1 (5 bases). The CDR3 runs 18 residues. CDR1 is MGHRA and CDR2 is YSYEKL in the germline V gene. V dropped 0 bases and J dropped 6 bases, with 21 bases sitting between them. The CDR3 DNA sequence: TGCGCCAGCAGCCAAGATCTGCCCCCCCTCCTGGGGGGTCAGCCCCAGCATTTT. It yields the protein CASSQDLPPLLGGQPQHF.

A few counts support this clonotype. The chain has TRBV20-1 and TRBJ2-5; D is perhaps TRBD1 or TRBD2 (5 bases each). The CDR3 has 12 amino acids. CDR1 is DFQATT, CDR2 SNEGSKA, per germline (reference sequence). V was trimmed by 6 bases and J by 11 bases, leaving 19 bases between them. This CDR3 reads CSADTSAEEQYF. The DNA of the CDR3 is TGCAGTGCGGACACTTCGGCGGAGGAGCAGTACTTC.

The chain recombines TRBV6-5 with TRBJ2-7, with 7 nucleotides matching TRBD2. The CDR3 is 18 amino acids. Per the germline V gene, CDR1 is MNHEY and CDR2 is SVGAGI. The ends lost 0 bases at V and 2 bases at J; junction bases unmatched: 13. CDR3 DNA sequence: TGTGCCAGCAGTTACTCACCCCCGGGAGGTTCAGGGCCCTACGAGCAGTACTTC. Residues: CASSYSPPGGSGPYEQYF.

This clonotype was seen more than once but under ten times. The chain uses TRBV28 and TRBJ2-1; D is possibly TRBD1 or TRBD2 (5 bases each). From germline, CDR1 is MDHEN and CDR2 SYDVKM. This CDR3 has 15 amino acids. V lost 3 bases, J lost 4 bases, and 13 bases lay in between. Here the CDR3 reads CASSFNYGGYNEQFF. CDR3 DNA sequence: TGTGCCAGCAGTTTCAACTATGGGGGTTACAATGAGCAGTTCTTC. Variable domain in full (rest from reference TRBV28 and TRBJ2-1): DVKVTQSSRYLVKRTGEKVFLECVQDMDHENMFWYRQDPGLGLRLIYFSYDVKMKEKGDIPEGYSVSREKKERFSLILESASTNQTSMYLCASSFNYGGYNEQFFGPGTRLTVL.

CDR3 nucleotides: TGCAGTGCTAGAGCCATAACTAGCGGGGACAACAATGAGCAGTTCTTC. Translated: CSARAITSGDNNEQFF. The J gene is TRBJ2-1, the V gene TRBV20-1; 10 nucleotides align to TRBD2. This CDR3 comprises 16 residues. J lost 5 bases, V lost 1 base, and 8 bases had no gene match. CDR1 and CDR2 from the germline V gene are DFQATT and SNEGSKA (reference sequence).